The TCR beta chain described here comes from a study of technical replicates of blood from several donors. The germline gives CDR1 SSHAT, CDR2 FNYEAQ (reference sequence). CDR3 length: 13 amino acids. As to this clone: One end of the junction varies from germline; a read error may be responsible.

Only in-frame clones appear in the TCRdb table, and some are missing; sequencing was by immunoSEQ multiplex PCR. Of 65,000 to 90,000 clones in the sample, around 94% were seen once. This rearrangement joins TRBV7-7 to TRBJ2-7, with TRBD1 matching over 8 bases. Sample: T cells isolated from PBMCs. The clonotype originates from a human donor in good health. CDR3 nucleotides: TGTGCTAGCACCGGACAGGGAGCCTACGAGCAGTACTTC. Amino acids: CASTGQGAYEQYF. Supplemented by reference TRBV7-7 and TRBJ2-7, the full variable domain reads GAGVSQSPRYKVTKRGQDVTLRCDPISSHATLYWYQQALGQGPEFLTYFNYEAQPDKSGLPSDRFSAERPEGSISTLTIQRTEQRDSAMYRCASTGQGAYEQYFGPGTRLTVT.